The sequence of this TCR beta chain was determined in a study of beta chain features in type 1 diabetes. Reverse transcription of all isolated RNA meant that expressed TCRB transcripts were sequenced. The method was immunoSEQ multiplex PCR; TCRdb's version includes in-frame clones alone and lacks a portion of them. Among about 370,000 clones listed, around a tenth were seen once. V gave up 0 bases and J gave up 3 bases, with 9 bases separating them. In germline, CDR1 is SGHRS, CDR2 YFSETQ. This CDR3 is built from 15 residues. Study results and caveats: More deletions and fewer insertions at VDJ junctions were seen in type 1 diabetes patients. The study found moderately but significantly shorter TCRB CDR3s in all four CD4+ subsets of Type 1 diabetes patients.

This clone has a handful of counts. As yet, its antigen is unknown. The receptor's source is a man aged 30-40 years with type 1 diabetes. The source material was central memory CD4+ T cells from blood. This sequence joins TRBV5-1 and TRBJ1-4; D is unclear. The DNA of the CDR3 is TGCGCCAGCAGCTTGGGGGGTATTGCTAATGAAAAACTGTTTTTT. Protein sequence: CASSLGGIANEKLFF.